Below, one T cell receptor (beta chain) is given with its context. The data belong to a study of blood T cell repertoires in COVID-19. About the study: Samples came from the United States, Italy and Spain, spanning acute and convalescent COVID-19. PBMCs, B-cell-depleted T cells, or T cells provided the cDNA or gDNA that made up the material.

Original analysis: Estimates of nucleated cell counts were drawn from the amplification of reference gene primers. This table comes from immunoSEQ multiplex PCR, and its TCRdb copy is limited to in-frame clones, with some not included. V and J calls and clone size come straight from that table; D and trimming were deduced from the DNA. The data show roughly 250,000 clones, about 90% seen once. The V and J ends lost 6 bases and 8 bases, in that order; junction bases with no gene match: 6. Germline-derived CDR1 and CDR2 are MNHEY and SMNVEV (reference sequence). This CDR3 has 12 amino acids. The sequence derives from a man aged 55 to 70 who had recovered from COVID-19. Sequenced: peripheral blood. The chain joins TRBV27 to TRBJ1-2; TRBD1 aligns across 7 bases. The CDR3 DNA reads TGTGCCAGCAGAAATAGAGGGGGCGGCTACACCTTC. This encodes CASRNRGGGYTF.